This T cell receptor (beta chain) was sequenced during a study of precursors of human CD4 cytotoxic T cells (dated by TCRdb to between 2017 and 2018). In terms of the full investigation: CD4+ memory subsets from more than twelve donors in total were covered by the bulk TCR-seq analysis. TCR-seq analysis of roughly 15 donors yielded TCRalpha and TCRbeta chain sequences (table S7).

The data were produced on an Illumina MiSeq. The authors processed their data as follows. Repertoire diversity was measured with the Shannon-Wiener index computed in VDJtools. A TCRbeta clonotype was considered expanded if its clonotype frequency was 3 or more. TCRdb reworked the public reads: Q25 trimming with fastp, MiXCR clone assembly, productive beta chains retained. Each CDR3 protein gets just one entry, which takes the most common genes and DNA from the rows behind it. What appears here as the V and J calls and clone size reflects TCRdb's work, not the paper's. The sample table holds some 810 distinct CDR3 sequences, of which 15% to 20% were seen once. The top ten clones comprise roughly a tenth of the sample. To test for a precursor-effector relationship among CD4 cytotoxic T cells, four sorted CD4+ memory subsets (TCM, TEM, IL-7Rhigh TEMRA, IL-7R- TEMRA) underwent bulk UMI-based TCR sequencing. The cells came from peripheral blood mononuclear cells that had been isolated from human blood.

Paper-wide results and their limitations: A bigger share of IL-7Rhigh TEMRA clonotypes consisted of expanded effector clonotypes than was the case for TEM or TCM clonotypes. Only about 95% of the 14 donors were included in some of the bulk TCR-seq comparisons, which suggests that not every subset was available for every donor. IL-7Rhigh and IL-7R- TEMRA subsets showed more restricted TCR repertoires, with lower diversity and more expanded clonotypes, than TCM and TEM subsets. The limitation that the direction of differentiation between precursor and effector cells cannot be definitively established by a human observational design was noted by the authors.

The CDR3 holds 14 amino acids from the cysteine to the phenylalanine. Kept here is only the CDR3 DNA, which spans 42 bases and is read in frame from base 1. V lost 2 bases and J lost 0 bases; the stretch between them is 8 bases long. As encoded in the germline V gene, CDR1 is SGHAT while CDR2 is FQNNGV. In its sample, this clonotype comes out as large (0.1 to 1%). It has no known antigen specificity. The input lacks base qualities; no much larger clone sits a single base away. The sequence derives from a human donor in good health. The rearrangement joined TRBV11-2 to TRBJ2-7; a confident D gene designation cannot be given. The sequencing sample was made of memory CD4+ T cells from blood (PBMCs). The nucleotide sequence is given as TGTGCCAGCAGCTTAACGGATAGCTCCTACGAGCAGTACTTC. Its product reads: CASSLTDSSYEQYF.